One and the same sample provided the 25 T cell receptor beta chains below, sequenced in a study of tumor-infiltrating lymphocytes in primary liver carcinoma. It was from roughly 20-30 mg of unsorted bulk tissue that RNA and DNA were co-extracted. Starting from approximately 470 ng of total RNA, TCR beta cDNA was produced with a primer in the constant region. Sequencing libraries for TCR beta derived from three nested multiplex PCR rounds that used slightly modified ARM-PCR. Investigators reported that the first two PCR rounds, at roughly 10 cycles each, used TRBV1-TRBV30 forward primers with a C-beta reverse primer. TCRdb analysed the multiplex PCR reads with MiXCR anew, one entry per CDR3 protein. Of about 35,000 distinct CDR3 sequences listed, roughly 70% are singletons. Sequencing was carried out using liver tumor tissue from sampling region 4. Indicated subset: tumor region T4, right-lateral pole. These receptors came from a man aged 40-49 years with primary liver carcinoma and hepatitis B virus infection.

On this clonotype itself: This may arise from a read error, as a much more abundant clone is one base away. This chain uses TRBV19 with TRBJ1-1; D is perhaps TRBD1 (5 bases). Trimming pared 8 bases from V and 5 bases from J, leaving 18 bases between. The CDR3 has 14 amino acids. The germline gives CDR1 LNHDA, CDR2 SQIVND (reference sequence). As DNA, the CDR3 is TGTGCCAGTCGAGTACAGGCGGACGGGACTGAAGCTTTCTTT. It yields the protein CASRVQADGTEAFF.

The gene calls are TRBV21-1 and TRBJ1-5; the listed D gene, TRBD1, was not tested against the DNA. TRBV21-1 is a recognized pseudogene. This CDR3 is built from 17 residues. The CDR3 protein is CASNKAGTAECNQPRHF. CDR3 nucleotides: TGTGCCAGCAACAAAGCAGGGACAGCCGAATGCAATCAGCCCCGGCATTTT.

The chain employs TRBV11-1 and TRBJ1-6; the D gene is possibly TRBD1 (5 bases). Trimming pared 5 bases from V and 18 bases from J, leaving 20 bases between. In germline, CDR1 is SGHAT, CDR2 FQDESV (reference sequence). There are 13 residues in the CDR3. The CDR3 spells CASSRTLVSRPHF. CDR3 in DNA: TGTGCCAGCAGCCGGACACTGGTTTCACGTCCCCACTTT.

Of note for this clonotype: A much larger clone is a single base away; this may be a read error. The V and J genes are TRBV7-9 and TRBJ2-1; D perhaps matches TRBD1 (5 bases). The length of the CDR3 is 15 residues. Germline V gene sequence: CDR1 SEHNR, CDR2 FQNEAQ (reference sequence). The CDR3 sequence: CTSSDSLSEYSEQFF. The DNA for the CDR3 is TGTACCAGCAGTGACAGTTTATCCGAATACAGTGAGCAGTTCTTC.

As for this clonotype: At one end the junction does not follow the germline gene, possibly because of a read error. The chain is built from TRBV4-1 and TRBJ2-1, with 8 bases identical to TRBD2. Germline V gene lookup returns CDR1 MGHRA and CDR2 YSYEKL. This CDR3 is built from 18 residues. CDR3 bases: TGCGCTAGCAGCCAAGTGGATCTCGGGCTAGCGGGCTACGATGAGCAATTCTTC. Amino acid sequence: CASSQVDLGLAGYDEQFF.

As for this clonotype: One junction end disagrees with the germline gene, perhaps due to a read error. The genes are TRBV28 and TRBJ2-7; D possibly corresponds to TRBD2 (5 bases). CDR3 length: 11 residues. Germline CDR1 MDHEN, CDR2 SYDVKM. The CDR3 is CDSSGSYEQYF. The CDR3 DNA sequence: TGTGACAGCAGCGGCTCCTACGAGCAGTACTTC.

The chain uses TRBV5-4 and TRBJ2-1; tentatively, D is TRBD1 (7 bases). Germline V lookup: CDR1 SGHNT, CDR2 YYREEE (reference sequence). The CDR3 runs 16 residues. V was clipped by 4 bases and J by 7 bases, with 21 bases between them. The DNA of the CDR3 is TGTGCCAGCAGCCCCGGTGGAGGGGGCCATGTGAATGAGCAGTTCTTC. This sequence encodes CASSPGGGGHVNEQFF. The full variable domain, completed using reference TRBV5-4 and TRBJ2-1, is ETGVTQSPTHLIKTRGQQVTLRCSSQSGHNTVSWYQQALGQGPQFIFQYYREEENGRGNFPPRFSGLQFPNYSSELNVNALELDDSALYLCASSPGGGGHVNEQFFGPGTRLTVL.

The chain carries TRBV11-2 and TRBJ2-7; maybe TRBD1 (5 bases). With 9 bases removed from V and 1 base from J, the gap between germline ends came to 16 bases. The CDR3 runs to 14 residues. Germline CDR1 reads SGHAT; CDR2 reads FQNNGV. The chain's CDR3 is CARGSNRNSYEQYF. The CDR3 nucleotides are TGTGCCAGAGGCTCTAACAGGAATTCCTACGAGCAGTACTTC.

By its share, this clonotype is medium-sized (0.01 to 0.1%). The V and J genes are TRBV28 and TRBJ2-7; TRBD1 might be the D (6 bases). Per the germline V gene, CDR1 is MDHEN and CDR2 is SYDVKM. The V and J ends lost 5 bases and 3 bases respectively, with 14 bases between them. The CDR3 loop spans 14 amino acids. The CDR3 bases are TGTGCCAGCAGTCCTCGACAGGAGTACTACGAGCAGTACTTC. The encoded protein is CASSPRQEYYEQYF.

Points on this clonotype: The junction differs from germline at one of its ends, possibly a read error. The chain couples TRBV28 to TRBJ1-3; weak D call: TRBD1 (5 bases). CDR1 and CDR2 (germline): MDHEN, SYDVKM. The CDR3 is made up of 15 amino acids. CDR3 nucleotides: TGTGCCAGCAGTTTCTATCAGGGCTCTGGGAACACCATATGTTTT. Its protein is CASSFYQGSGNTICF.

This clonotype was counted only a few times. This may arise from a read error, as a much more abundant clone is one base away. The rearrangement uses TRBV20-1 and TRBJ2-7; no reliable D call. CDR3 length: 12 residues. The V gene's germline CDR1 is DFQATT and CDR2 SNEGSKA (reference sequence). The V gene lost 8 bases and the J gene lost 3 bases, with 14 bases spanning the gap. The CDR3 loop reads CSTGPYRYEQYF. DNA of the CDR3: TGCAGTACCGGACCTTACCGCTACGAGCAGTACTTC.

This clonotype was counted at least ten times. The DNA of the CDR3 is TGTGCCAGCAGCGTGTTCACAGATACGCAGTATTTT. Encoded protein: CASSVFTDTQYF. V usage is TRBV7-9 and J usage is TRBJ2-3; D not certain. CDR1 is SEHNR, CDR2 FQNEAQ, per germline (reference sequence). V was cut by 5 bases and J by 2 bases, with 5 bases left in between. This CDR3 has 12 residues.

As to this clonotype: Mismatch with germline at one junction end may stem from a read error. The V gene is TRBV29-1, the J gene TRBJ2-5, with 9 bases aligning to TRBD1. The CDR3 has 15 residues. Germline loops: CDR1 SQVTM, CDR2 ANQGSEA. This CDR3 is CSVEADRGRVETQYF. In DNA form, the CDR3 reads TGCAGCGTTGAAGCGGACAGGGGCCGAGTAGAGACCCAGTACTTT.

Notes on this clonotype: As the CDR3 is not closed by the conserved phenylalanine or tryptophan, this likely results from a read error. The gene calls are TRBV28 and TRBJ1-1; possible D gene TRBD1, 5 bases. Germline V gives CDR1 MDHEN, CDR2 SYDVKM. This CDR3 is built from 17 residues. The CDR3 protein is CVSSLFGTGLRNTEAFL. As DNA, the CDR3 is TGTGTCAGCAGTTTATTTGGAACGGGACTCAGGAACACTGAAGCTTTCCTT.

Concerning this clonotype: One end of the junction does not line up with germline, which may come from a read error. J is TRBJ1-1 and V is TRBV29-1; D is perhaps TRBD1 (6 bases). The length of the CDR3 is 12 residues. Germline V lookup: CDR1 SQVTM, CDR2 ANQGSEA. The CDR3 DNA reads TGTAGCGTGATCACGGGGGGCACTGAAGCTTCCTTT. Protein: CSVITGGTEASF.

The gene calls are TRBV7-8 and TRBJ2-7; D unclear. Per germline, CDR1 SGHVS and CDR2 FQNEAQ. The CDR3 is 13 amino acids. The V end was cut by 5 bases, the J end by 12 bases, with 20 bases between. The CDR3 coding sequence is TGTGCCAGCAGCATATCGGTTCAGTACAAGCGGTACTTC. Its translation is CASSISVQYKRYF.

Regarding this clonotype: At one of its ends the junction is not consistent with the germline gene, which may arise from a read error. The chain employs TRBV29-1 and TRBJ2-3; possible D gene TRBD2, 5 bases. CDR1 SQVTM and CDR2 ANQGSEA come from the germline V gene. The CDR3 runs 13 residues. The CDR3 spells CSHERSCTDTQYF. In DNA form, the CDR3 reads TGTTCGCATGAGCGGTCATGCACAGATACGCAGTATTTT.

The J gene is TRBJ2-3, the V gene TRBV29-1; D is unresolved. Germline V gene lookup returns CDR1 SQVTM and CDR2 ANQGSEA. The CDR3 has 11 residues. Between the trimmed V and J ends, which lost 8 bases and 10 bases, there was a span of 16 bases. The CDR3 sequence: CSFAGPPAQYF. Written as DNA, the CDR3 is TGCAGCTTTGCCGGGCCCCCAGCGCAGTATTTT.

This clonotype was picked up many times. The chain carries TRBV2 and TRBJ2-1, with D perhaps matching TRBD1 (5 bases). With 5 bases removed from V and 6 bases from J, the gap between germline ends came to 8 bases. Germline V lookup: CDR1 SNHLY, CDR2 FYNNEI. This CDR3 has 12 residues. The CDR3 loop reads CASSTDSNEQFF. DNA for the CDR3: TGTGCCAGCAGTACCGACAGCAATGAGCAGTTCTTC.

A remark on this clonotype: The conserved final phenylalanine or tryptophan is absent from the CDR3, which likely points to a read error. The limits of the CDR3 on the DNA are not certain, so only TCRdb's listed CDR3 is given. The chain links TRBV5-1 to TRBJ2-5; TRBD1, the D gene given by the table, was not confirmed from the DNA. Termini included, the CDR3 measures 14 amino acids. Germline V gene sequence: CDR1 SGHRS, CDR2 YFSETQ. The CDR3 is CASSVQGAQETRYL.

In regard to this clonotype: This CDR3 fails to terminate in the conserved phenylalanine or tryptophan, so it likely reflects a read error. The CDR3 DNA reads TGTGCCTGCAGTGCCGGGACTAGGGTTAATGAGCAGTTCTTA. It yields the protein CACSAGTRVNEQFL. The chain is built from TRBV28 and TRBJ2-1; 8 positions match TRBD2. This CDR3 has 14 amino acids. Germline CDR1 reads MDHEN; CDR2 reads SYDVKM.

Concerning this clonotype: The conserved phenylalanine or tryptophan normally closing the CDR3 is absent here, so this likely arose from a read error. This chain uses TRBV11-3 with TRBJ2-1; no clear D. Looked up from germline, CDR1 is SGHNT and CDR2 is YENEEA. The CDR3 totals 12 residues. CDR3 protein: CAISLNANEQFL. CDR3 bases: TGTGCCATCAGCTTAAATGCCAATGAACAGTTCCTC.

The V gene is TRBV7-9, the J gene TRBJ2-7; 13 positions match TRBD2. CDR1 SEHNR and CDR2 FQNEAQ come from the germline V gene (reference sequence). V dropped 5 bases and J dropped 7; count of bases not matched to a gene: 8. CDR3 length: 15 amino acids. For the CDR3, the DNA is TGTGCCAGCAGCCGGACTAGCGGGAGATTCTATGAGCAGTACTTC. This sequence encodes CASSRTSGRFYEQYF. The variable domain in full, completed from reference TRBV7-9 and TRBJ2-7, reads DTGVSQNPRHKITKRGQNVTFRCDPISEHNRLYWYRQTLGQGPEFLTYFQNEAQLEKSRLLSDRFSAERPKGSFSTLEIQRTEQGDSAMYLCASSRTSGRFYEQYFGPGTRLTVT.

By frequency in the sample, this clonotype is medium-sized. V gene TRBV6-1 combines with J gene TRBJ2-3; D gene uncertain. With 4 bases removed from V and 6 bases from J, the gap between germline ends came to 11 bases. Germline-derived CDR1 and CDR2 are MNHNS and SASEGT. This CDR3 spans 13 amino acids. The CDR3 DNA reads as TGTGCCAGCAGTGGGAAAAATGGGGATACGCAGTATTTT. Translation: CASSGKNGDTQYF.

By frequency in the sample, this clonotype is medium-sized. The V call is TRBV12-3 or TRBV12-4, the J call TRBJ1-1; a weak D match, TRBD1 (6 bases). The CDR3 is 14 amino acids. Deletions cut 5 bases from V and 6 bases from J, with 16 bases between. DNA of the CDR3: TGTGCCAGCAGTAGACGTCGGGGGCCGGCTGAAGCTTTCTTT. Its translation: CASSRRRGPAEAFF.